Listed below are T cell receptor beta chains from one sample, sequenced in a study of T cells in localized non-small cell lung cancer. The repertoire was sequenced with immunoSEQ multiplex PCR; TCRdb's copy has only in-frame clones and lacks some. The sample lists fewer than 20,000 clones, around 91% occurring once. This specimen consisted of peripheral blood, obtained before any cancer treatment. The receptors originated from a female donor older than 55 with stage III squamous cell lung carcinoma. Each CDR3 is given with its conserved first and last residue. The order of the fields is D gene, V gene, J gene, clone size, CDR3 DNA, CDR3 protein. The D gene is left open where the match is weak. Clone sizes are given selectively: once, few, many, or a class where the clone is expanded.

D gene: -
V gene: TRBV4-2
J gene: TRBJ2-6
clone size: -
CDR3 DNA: TGTGCCAGCAGCCCTATTGTCGGTTCTGGGGCCAACGTCCTGACTTTC
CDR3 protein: CASSPIVGSGANVLTF

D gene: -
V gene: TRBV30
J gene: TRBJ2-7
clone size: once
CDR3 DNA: TGTGCCTGGAGTGCCAGCTTCGAGCAGTACTTC
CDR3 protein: CAWSASFEQYF

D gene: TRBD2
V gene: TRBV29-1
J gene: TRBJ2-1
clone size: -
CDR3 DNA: TGCAGCGTTGAAGCTAGCGGTTGGTCCTACAATGAGCAGTTCTTC
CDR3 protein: CSVEASGWSYNEQFF

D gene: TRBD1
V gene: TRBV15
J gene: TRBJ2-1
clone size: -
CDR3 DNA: TGTGCCACCAGCACTGGGGACAGGGATTGGGGTGAGCAGTTCTTC
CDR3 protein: CATSTGDRDWGEQFF

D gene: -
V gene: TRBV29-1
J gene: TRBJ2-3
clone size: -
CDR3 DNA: TGCAGCGTTAGGGGGGGGACATTAGTCACAGATACGCAGTATTTT
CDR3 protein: CSVRGGTLVTDTQYF

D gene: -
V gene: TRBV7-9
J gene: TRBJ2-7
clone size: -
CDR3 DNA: TGTGCCAGCAGCTTAGGGGCAGGGGTCTCCTACGAGCAGTACTTC
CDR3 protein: CASSLGAGVSYEQYF

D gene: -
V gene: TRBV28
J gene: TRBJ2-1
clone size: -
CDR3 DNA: TGTGCCATCCGTGTAGGAGCCGGACATGAGCAGTTCTTC
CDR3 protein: CAIRVGAGHEQFF

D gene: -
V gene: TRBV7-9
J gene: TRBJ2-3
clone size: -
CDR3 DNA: TGTGCCAGCAGCTTAATGCGGGCAGGGCGAGGGACAGATACGCAGTATTTT
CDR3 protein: CASSLMRAGRGTDTQYF

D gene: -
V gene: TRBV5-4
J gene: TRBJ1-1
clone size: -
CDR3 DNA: TGTGCCAGCAGCTTTTCAGGGGAGGTGAACACTGAAGCTTTCTTT
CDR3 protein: CASSFSGEVNTEAFF

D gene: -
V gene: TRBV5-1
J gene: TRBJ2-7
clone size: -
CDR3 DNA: TGCGCCAGCAGCTTTGATCAGGGACGCGAGCAGTACTTC
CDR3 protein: CASSFDQGREQYF

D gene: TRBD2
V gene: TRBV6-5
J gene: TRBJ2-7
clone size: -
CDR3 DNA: TGTGCCAGCAGTTACTCGAGCGGGGCGAGCTCCTACGAGCAGTACTTC
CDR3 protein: CASSYSSGASSYEQYF

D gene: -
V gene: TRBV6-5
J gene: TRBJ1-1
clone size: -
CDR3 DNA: TGTGCCAGCAGCCCCCTGCGAGGGGACACTGAAGCTTTCTTT
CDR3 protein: CASSPLRGDTEAFF

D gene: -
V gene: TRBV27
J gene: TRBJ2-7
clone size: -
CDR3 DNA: TGTGCCAGCAGTCTTAGACAGGCCATTCGACCATACGAGCAGTACTTC
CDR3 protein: CASSLRQAIRPYEQYF

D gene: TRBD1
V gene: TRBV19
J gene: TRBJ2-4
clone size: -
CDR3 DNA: TGTGCCAGTCGGGACAGGGGTAAGGCCAAAAACATTCAGTACTTC
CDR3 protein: CASRDRGKAKNIQYF

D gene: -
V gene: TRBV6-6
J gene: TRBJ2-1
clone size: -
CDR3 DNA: TGTGCCAGCAGTTACCAAGGGGGGTCGGAGCAGTTCTTC
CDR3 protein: CASSYQGGSEQFF

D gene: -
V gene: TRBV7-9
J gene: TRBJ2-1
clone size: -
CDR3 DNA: TGTGCCAGCAGCACCGGACTTGTTAACAATGAGCAGTTCTTC
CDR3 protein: CASSTGLVNNEQFF

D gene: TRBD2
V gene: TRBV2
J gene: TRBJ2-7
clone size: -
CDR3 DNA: TGTGCCAGCAGTCTCGGACTAGCGGGGGGGCTCGAGCAGTACTTC
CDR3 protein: CASSLGLAGGLEQYF

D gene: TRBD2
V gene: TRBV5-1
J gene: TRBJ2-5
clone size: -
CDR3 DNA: TGCGCCAGCAGCCGAGAGATGCAAGGACTAGCGGTACAAGAGACCCAGTACTTC
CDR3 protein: CASSREMQGLAVQETQYF

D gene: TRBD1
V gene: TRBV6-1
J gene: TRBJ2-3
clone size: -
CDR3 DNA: TGTGCCAGTAGAATGCGACAGGGGGCGCCGGATACGCAGTATTTT
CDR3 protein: CASRMRQGAPDTQYF

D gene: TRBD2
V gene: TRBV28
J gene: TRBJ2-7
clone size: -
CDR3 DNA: TGTGCCAGCCGTCGGTGGGAGGGCTTCGAGCAGTACTTC
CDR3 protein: CASRRWEGFEQYF

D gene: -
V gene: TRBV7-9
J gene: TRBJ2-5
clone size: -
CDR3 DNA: TGTGCCAGCAGCTCTCGGGAGTACCAAGAGACCCAGTACTTC
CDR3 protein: CASSSREYQETQYF

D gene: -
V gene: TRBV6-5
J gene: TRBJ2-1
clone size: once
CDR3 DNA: TGTGCCAGCAGCACCCACTCAGACAATGAGCAGTTCTTC
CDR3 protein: CASSTHSDNEQFF

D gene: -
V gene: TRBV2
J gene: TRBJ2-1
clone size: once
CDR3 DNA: TGTGCCAGCAGTGTCCTCTACAATGAGCAGTTCTTC
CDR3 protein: CASSVLYNEQFF

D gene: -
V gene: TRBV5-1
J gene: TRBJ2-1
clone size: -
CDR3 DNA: TGCGCCAGCAGCTGGGGGGGGGCCAGCTCCTACAATGAGCAGTTCTTC
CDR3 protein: CASSWGGASSYNEQFF

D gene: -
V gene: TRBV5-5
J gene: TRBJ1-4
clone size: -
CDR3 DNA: TGTGCCAGCAGCTTGGCTAGTTTGGGCGGAACTAATGAAAAACTGTTTTTT
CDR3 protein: CASSLASLGGTNEKLFF

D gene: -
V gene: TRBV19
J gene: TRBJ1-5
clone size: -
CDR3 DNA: TGTGCCAGTAACATATCCCCCGGTTGGCCCCAGCATTTT
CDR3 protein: CASNISPGWPQHF

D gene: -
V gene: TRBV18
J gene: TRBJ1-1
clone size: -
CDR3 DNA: TGTGCCAGCTCACCACCCTTCGGAATGGGGGGTGTCACTGAAGCTTTCTTT
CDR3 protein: CASSPPFGMGGVTEAFF

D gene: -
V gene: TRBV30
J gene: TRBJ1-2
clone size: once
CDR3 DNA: TGTGCCTGGAGTGCGGTTTATGGCTACACCTTC
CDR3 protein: CAWSAVYGYTF